Below are 32 T cell receptor beta chains sequenced from a single sample in a study of cytomegalovirus exposure and HLA in healthy donors. The PCR ran on 60 Vbeta and 13 Jbeta primers. The table came from immunoSEQ multiplex PCR; TCRdb's copy has only in-frame clones and leaves some out. The table has 120,000 or so clones, 65% to 75% seen once; the top ten hold around 10%. Sequenced material: PBMCs. All receptors come from a woman aged 50 to 60 in good health and CMV-seropositive.

The chain links TRBV27 to TRBJ2-3; 7 nucleotides align to TRBD1. The junction had 6 bases not matched to a gene; V was cut back by 6 bases and J by 3 bases. This CDR3 is built from 14 residues. CDR1 is MNHEY and CDR2 is SMNVEV in the germline V gene (reference sequence). DNA of the CDR3: TGTGCCAGCAGGGGGACAGAAAATACAGATACGCAGTATTTT. Its protein product is CASRGTENTDTQYF.

J is TRBJ1-1 and V is TRBV6-5; 9 bases map to TRBD1. This CDR3 spans 14 amino acids. V lost 5 bases, J lost 6 bases, and 7 bases stayed unmatched. Germline CDR1 MNHEY, CDR2 SVGAGI. The CDR3, as DNA: TGTGCCAGCAGTGACCACAGGGGGCAATCTGAAGCTTTCTTT. Encoded protein: CASSDHRGQSEAFF.

The CDR3 is CASGGWVSTDTQYF. Written as DNA, the CDR3 is TGTGCCAGCGGAGGGTGGGTCTCCACAGATACGCAGTATTTT. The rearrangement joins TRBV2 to TRBJ2-3; TRBD2 is a possible D gene (6 bases). Germline V gene sequence: CDR1 SNHLY, CDR2 FYNNEI. The V end lost 8 bases, the J end lost 2 bases, and 14 bases lay between the germline ends. This CDR3 contains 14 residues.

This clone was seen a handful of times. The rearrangement links TRBV30 to TRBJ1-1; no clear D gene. The CDR3 totals 13 residues. CDR1 is GTSNPN and CDR2 is SVGIG in the germline V gene (reference sequence). Trimming removed 3 bases at V and 0 bases at J, with 8 bases between. CDR3 sequence reads: CAWRMTLNTEAFF. CDR3 coding DNA: TGTGCCTGGAGAATGACACTGAACACTGAAGCTTTCTTT. Variable domain in full (rest from reference TRBV30 and TRBJ1-1): SQTIHQWPATLVQPVGSPLSLECTVEGTSNPNLYWYRQAAGRGLQLLFYSVGIGQISSEVPQNLSASRPQDRQFILSSKKLLLSDSGFYLCAWRMTLNTEAFFGQGTRLTVV.

The rearrangement uses TRBV7-8 and TRBJ2-5; D not resolved. The CDR3 totals 13 residues. From germline, CDR1 is SGHVS and CDR2 FQNEAQ. The V gene lost 5 bases and the J gene lost 2 bases, with 9 bases spanning the gap. DNA for the CDR3: TGTGCCAGCAGCAAGTCCGGTCAAGAGACCCAGTACTTC. It translates to CASSKSGQETQYF.

The chain uses TRBV14 and TRBJ2-3, with D perhaps TRBD1 (5 bases). Deletions cut 2 bases from V and 4 bases from J, with 10 bases between. This CDR3 is built from 14 residues. The germline gives CDR1 SGHDN, CDR2 FVKESK. The CDR3 nucleotides are TGTGCCAGCAGCCAACAGGGCAGCCCAGATACGCAGTATTTT. Encoded protein: CASSQQGSPDTQYF. The variable domain in full, with the rest retrieved from reference TRBV14 and TRBJ2-3, is EAGVTQFPSHSVIEKGQTVTLRCDPISGHDNLYWYRRVMGKEIKFLLHFVKESKQDESGMPNNRFLAERTGGTYSTLKVQPAELEDSGVYFCASSQQGSPDTQYFGPGTRLTVL.

This clone has more than one count but fewer than ten. V is TRBV25-1 and J is TRBJ1-3, with TRBD1 identical over 10 bases. This CDR3 region has 17 residues. J was trimmed by 4 bases and V by 6 bases; bases with no gene match: 12. CDR1 and CDR2 (germline): MGHDK, SYGVNS. The CDR3 loop is CASSALGTGASGNTIYF. CDR3 nucleotides: TGTGCCAGCAGCGCCCTGGGGACAGGGGCGTCAGGAAACACCATATATTTT.

CDR3 sequence: CASSFPLSNQPQHF. CDR3 sequence (DNA): TGTGCCAGCAGTTTCCCACTTAGCAATCAGCCCCAGCATTTT. This chain connects TRBV28 to TRBJ1-5; no definite D call. V shed 3 bases and J shed 0 bases, with 6 bases lying between them. The CDR3 consists of 14 residues. Germline V gives CDR1 MDHEN, CDR2 SYDVKM.

The chain couples TRBV27 to TRBJ2-3; TRBD2 matches 13 bases. Trimming at V came to 3 bases and at J to 5 bases, leaving 5 bases not matched to a gene. The CDR3 has 16 amino acids. The germline gives CDR1 MNHEY, CDR2 SMNVEV (reference sequence). The CDR3 is CASSFQLAGGRDTQYF. CDR3 nucleotide sequence: TGTGCCAGCAGTTTCCAACTAGCGGGAGGGCGAGATACGCAGTATTTT.

This chain joins TRBV18 and TRBJ2-3, with a possible D match to TRBD1 (5 bases). CDR3 length equals 15 residues. CDR1 and CDR2 (germline): KGHSH, LQKENI. Trimming pared 0 bases from V and 1 base from J, leaving 8 bases between. CDR3 residues: CASSPPGQGTDTQYF. CDR3 coding DNA: TGTGCCAGCTCACCACCGGGGCAAGGCACAGATACGCAGTATTTT.

V usage is TRBV10-2 and J usage is TRBJ2-4; TRBD2 matches at 7 bases. The CDR3 is made up of 15 amino acids. After removal of 5 bases from V and 8 bases from J, the junction contained 12 bases not matched to a gene. In germline, CDR1 is WSHSY, CDR2 SAAADI. The CDR3 is CASSSLGGNGDIQYF. CDR3 nucleotide sequence: TGCGCCAGCAGTTCCCTCGGGGGGAATGGGGACATTCAGTACTTC.

This chain connects TRBV30 to TRBJ1-1, with TRBD1 identical over 9 bases. The germline V gene has CDR1 GTSNPN and CDR2 SVGIG (reference sequence). V lost 5 bases, J lost 0 bases, and 7 bases stayed unmatched. The CDR3 spans 15 residues. CDR3 DNA: TGTGCCTGGGGGGGGACAGGGATCATGAACACTGAAGCTTTCTTT. It yields the protein CAWGGTGIMNTEAFF. The full variable domain, its missing parts supplied by reference TRBV30 and TRBJ1-1, is SQTIHQWPATLVQPVGSPLSLECTVEGTSNPNLYWYRQAAGRGLQLLFYSVGIGQISSEVPQNLSASRPQDRQFILSSKKLLLSDSGFYLCAWGGTGIMNTEAFFGQGTRLTVV.

This sequence joins TRBV5-1 and TRBJ2-5, with 11 nucleotides matching TRBD2. The CDR3 spans 14 residues. V lost 4 bases to trimming and J lost 2 bases; unmatched junction nucleotides: 1. CDR1 and CDR2 (germline): SGHRS, YFSETQ. CDR3 amino acids: CASSVAGGQETQYF. As DNA, the CDR3 is TGCGCCAGCAGCGTAGCGGGGGGGCAAGAGACCCAGTACTTC.

V usage is TRBV19 and J usage is TRBJ2-3; TRBD2 matches at 14 bases. The CDR3 length is 18 residues. Germline V gene lookup returns CDR1 LNHDA and CDR2 SQIVND (reference sequence). J was trimmed by 2 bases and V by 5 bases; bases with no gene match: 9. The CDR3, as DNA: TGTGCCAGTAGTGATATCGGACTAGCGGGGGGTTCCACAGATACGCAGTATTTT. Translation gives CASSDIGLAGGSTDTQYF.

The chain employs TRBV19 and TRBJ1-4, with a weak D call TRBD1 (5 bases). The CDR3 runs 13 residues. Trimming shortened V by 9 bases and J by 7 bases, and 15 bases separated the two germline ends. The germline gives CDR1 LNHDA, CDR2 SQIVND (reference sequence). The CDR3 is CASSGGFVEKLFF. CDR3 nucleotides: TGTGCCAGCTCCGGGGGGTTTGTTGAAAAACTGTTTTTT.

The gene calls are TRBV5-1 and TRBJ2-2, with D possibly TRBD2 on 5 matching bases. V shed 6 bases and J shed 6 bases, with 12 bases lying between them. The CDR3 length is 13 residues. Per the germline V gene, CDR1 is SGHRS and CDR2 is YFSETQ. The CDR3 DNA reads as TGCGCCAGCACCCAGGCGGGTGCCGGGGAGCTGTTTTTT. It codes for CASTQAGAGELFF.

This clone has just a few counts. V and J are TRBV7-7 and TRBJ2-1, with 9 bases identical to TRBD2. Germline V lookup: CDR1 SSHAT, CDR2 FNYEAQ (reference sequence). The CDR3 is 16 residues long. Trimming at V came to 5 bases and at J to 6 bases, leaving 11 bases not matched to a gene. In DNA, the CDR3 is TGTGCCAGCAGCCTAGGGCCTAGCGGGACGGGCAATGAGCAGTTCTTC. Its protein product is CASSLGPSGTGNEQFF.

In this sample, this clone turned up a few times. This chain links TRBV28 with TRBJ1-2, with 7 bases that match TRBD1. Germline CDR1 reads MDHEN; CDR2 reads SYDVKM. V lost 7 bases, J lost 1 base, and 6 bases stayed unmatched. The CDR3 is 14 amino acids. The CDR3 sequence is CASTRQGNNYGYTF. Written as DNA, the CDR3 is TGTGCCAGCACCCGACAGGGAAATAACTATGGCTACACCTTC.

The chain couples TRBV19 to TRBJ1-2; perhaps TRBD1 as D (6 bases). The CDR3 runs to 15 residues. V lost 2 bases and J lost 4, with 14 bases in between. CDR1 is LNHDA, CDR2 SQIVND, per germline (reference sequence). CDR3 in DNA: TGTGCCAGTAGTATATCGCAGGGGACAAGCTATGGCTACACCTTC. This gives the protein CASSISQGTSYGYTF.

The V call is TRBV7-9, the J call TRBJ2-1; TRBD1 matches 8 bases. The length of the CDR3 is 14 residues. CDR1 and CDR2 from the germline V gene are SEHNR and FQNEAQ (reference sequence). Germline trimming cut 5 bases from V and 6 bases from J; bases unmatched to any gene: 6. CDR3 sequence (DNA): TGTGCCAGCAGCCACTCGACAGGGGCCAATGAGCAGTTCTTC. It translates to CASSHSTGANEQFF.

The V call is TRBV6-5, the J call TRBJ1-6; D gene uncertain. V was shortened by 11 bases and J by 10 bases, with 12 bases between the two germline ends. In germline, CDR1 is MNHEY, CDR2 SVGAGI. The CDR3 extends over 11 amino acids. The CDR3 protein is CAPYLASPLHF. CDR3 coding DNA: TGTGCCCCATATTTAGCCTCACCCCTCCACTTT.

This clone was seen a few times. This chain links TRBV2 with TRBJ2-3; 8 nucleotides align to TRBD1. The CDR3 extends over 16 amino acids. The germline V gene has CDR1 SNHLY and CDR2 FYNNEI. The junction had 12 bases not matched to a gene; V was cut back by 4 bases and J by 6 bases. The CDR3 sequence: CASSGKDRDWSDTQYF. CDR3 bases: TGTGCCAGCAGTGGAAAGGACAGGGATTGGAGTGATACGCAGTATTTT. The variable domain in full, completed from reference TRBV2 and TRBJ2-3, reads EPEVTQTPSHQVTQMGQEVILRCVPISNHLYFYWYRQILGQKVEFLVSFYNNEISEKSEIFDDQFSVERPDGSNFTLKIRSTKLEDSAMYFCASSGKDRDWSDTQYFGPGTRLTVL.

Of note for this clone: Because the CDR3 is missing its conserved closing phenylalanine or tryptophan, this is likely a read error. V usage is TRBV30 and J usage is TRBJ1-4; 9 bases are a match to TRBD1. The CDR3 is 15 residues long. Germline trimming cut 4 bases from V and 7 bases from J; bases unmatched to any gene: 10. Germline CDR1 GTSNPN, CDR2 SVGIG (reference sequence). Written as DNA, the CDR3 is TGTGCCTGGACTCCCCCGGGACAGGGCGTTGAAAAACTGTTTGTT. This translates into CAWTPPGQGVEKLFV.

The genes are TRBV29-1 and TRBJ2-3; unclear D gene. Germline V gene data show CDR1 as SQVTM and CDR2 as ANQGSEA. This CDR3 spans 11 amino acids. Trimming removed 4 bases from V and 5 bases from J, with 7 bases in between. This CDR3 reads CSVVSGDTQYF. CDR3 bases: TGCAGCGTTGTCTCCGGAGATACGCAGTATTTT.

The V call is TRBV28, the J call TRBJ2-7; D remains ambiguous. From germline, CDR1 is MDHEN and CDR2 SYDVKM. The CDR3 runs 12 residues. Trimming removed 5 bases at V and 0 bases at J, with 5 bases between. The CDR3 DNA follows: TGTGCCAGCAGTGAGGCCTCCTACGAGCAGTACTTC. Translating gives CASSEASYEQYF.

The chain has TRBV6-1 and TRBJ1-5; D uncertain. The CDR3 spans 14 residues. The germline V and J ends were trimmed by 2 bases and 3 bases, with 8 bases remaining between them. CDR1 and CDR2 from the germline V gene are MNHNS and SASEGT. CDR3 sequence reads: CASSEQDINQPQHF. DNA for the CDR3: TGTGCCAGCAGTGAACAGGATATCAATCAGCCCCAGCATTTT.

The chain couples TRBV9 to TRBJ1-1; D remains ambiguous. V was shortened by 4 bases and J by 1 base, with 8 bases between the two germline ends. The CDR3 contains 13 residues. From germline, CDR1 is SGDLS and CDR2 YYNGEE. The CDR3: CASSIHQNTEAFF. The CDR3 DNA sequence: TGTGCCAGCAGCATACACCAGAACACTGAAGCTTTCTTT.

CDR3 region: CASSQALSSYNSPLHF. The DNA of the CDR3 is TGCGCCAGCAGCCAAGCGTTGAGCTCCTATAATTCACCCCTCCACTTT. The V gene is TRBV4-3, the J gene TRBJ1-6, with no clear D. V shed 1 base and J shed 0 bases, with 7 bases lying between them. The CDR3 runs 16 residues. Germline CDR1 is LGHNA and CDR2 is YSLEER.

Worth noting for this clone: Other DNA sequences in the same sample also yield this CDR3. The chain employs TRBV2 and TRBJ1-1; 8 bases are shared with TRBD1. Trimming took 7 bases from V and 6 from J; bases not matched to a gene: 4. CDR1 is SNHLY, CDR2 FYNNEI, per germline. The CDR3 spans 12 residues. The CDR3 spells CASIQGAAEAFF. The CDR3 nucleotides read TGTGCCAGCATCCAGGGGGCTGCTGAAGCTTTCTTT.

The gene calls are TRBV5-5 and TRBJ2-7; unclear D gene. The CDR3 has 13 amino acids. Per germline, CDR1 SGHKS and CDR2 YYEKEE (reference sequence). V dropped 0 bases and J dropped 5 bases, with 9 bases sitting between them. The CDR3 DNA sequence: TGTGCCAGCAGCTTGGAGTACAAAAACGAGCAGTACTTC. Translation gives CASSLEYKNEQYF.

The V call is TRBV28, the J call TRBJ1-2; a possible D gene is TRBD1 (6 bases). There are 14 residues in the CDR3. CDR1 MDHEN and CDR2 SYDVKM come from the germline V gene. V shed 6 bases and J shed 3 bases, with 14 bases lying between them. The CDR3 DNA follows: TGTGCCAGCAGCGCCCCAGGGGCGCACTATGGCTACACCTTC. It encodes CASSAPGAHYGYTF.

The rearrangement joins TRBV5-5 to TRBJ1-2; 11 nucleotides agree with TRBD1. The CDR3 consists of 15 residues. After removal of 5 bases from V and 6 bases from J, the junction contained 9 bases not matched to a gene. Germline CDR1 SGHKS, CDR2 YYEKEE (reference sequence). The CDR3 bases are TGTGCCAGCAGTTCTGGACAGGGGGCGCATGATGGCTACACCTTC. Residues: CASSSGQGAHDGYTF. Full variable domain (missing parts from reference TRBV5-5 and TRBJ1-2): DAGVTQSPTHLIKTRGQQVTLRCSPISGHKSVSWYQQVLGQGPQFIFQYYEKEERGRGNFPDRFSARQFPNYSSELNVNALLLGDSALYLCASSSGQGAHDGYTFGSGTRLTVV.